A single sample is the source of the 7 T cell receptor beta chains below, sequenced in a study of T cell repertoires in cytomegalovirus infection. TCRdb reanalysed the reads using MiXCR and keeps one entry per CDR3 protein. The table shows roughly 730,000 distinct CDR3 sequences, with 30% to 35% occurring only once. The antigens these receptors bind are not known. Sequenced here: cultured PBMCs, sampled from culture after CMV antigen stimulation. These TCRs come from a human donor in good health (CMV status not recorded). Some clones in this sample may be carry-over from other donors' samples.

This chain joins TRBV12-3 or TRBV12-4 and TRBJ2-5; 9 bases fit TRBD1. The CDR3 runs 13 residues. Trimming took 6 bases from V and 4 from J; bases not matched to a gene: 3. The CDR3 spells CASRMTGGETQYF. The CDR3 DNA reads as TGTGCCAGCAGGATGACAGGGGGAGAGACCCAGTACTTC.

The chain employs TRBV23-1 and TRBJ2-7; D unresolved. TRBV23-1 is classed as an ORF, of uncertain function. V lost 2 bases and J lost 7, with 15 bases in between. This CDR3 is built from 14 residues. The CDR3 region has the DNA TGCGCCAGCAGTCAAATCAAACGGGCTCGAGAGCAGTACTTC. The encoded protein is CASSQIKRAREQYF.

This clonotype was detected only a few times. V is TRBV30 and J is TRBJ2-7; 9 positions match TRBD2. The CDR3 is 15 amino acids. Germline V gives CDR1 GTSNPN, CDR2 SVGIG (reference sequence). Trimming took 1 base from V and 4 from J; bases not matched to a gene: 8. CDR3 in DNA: TGTGCCTGGAGTGATGGGCTAGCGGGAAATTACGAGCAGTACTTC. Translated, it gives CAWSDGLAGNYEQYF.

This chain joins TRBV7-9 and TRBJ1-2; D remains unclear. CDR1 SEHNR and CDR2 FQNEAQ come from the germline V gene (reference sequence). The V end was cut by 5 bases, the J end by 2 bases, with 9 bases between. This CDR3 contains 13 residues. The CDR3 loop is CASSPLRNYGYTF. CDR3 bases: TGTGCCAGCAGCCCCCTCAGGAACTATGGCTACACCTTC. Based on the CDR3 plus reference TRBV7-9 and TRBJ1-2, the full variable domain is DTGVSQNPRHKITKRGQNVTFRCDPISEHNRLYWYRQTLGQGPEFLTYFQNEAQLEKSRLLSDRFSAERPKGSFSTLEIQRTEQGDSAMYLCASSPLRNYGYTFGSGTRLTVV.

This clonotype was seen a few times. V gene TRBV7-6 combines with J gene TRBJ2-7, with D hard to call. Germline values: CDR1 SGHVS, CDR2 FNYEAQ. CDR3 size: 16 residues. The V end was cut by 4 bases, the J end by 5 bases, with 21 bases between. The CDR3 loop reads CASSSPGVVGFNEQYF. CDR3 coding DNA: TGTGCCAGCAGCTCACCTGGGGTCGTGGGTTTCAACGAGCAGTACTTC.

There are a few counts of this clonotype. This chain joins TRBV7-9 and TRBJ1-1; the D is unclear. Trimming stripped 3 bases from V and 1 base from J, with 9 bases between. The CDR3 has 14 residues. The germline CDR1 and CDR2 sequences are SEHNR and FQNEAQ (reference sequence). This CDR3 reads CASSFYRENTEAFF. CDR3 in DNA: TGTGCCAGCAGCTTCTACCGGGAGAACACTGAAGCTTTCTTT. The whole variable domain, filled in from reference TRBV7-9 and TRBJ1-1, reads DTGVSQNPRHKITKRGQNVTFRCDPISEHNRLYWYRQTLGQGPEFLTYFQNEAQLEKSRLLSDRFSAERPKGSFSTLEIQRTEQGDSAMYLCASSFYRENTEAFFGQGTRLTVV.

The chain carries TRBV5-1 and TRBJ1-1; D gene ambiguous. Between the trimmed V and J ends, which lost 4 bases and 0 bases, there was a span of 13 bases. The CDR3 totals 15 residues. The V gene's germline CDR1 is SGHRS and CDR2 YFSETQ. CDR3 region: CASSPGRYLNTEAFF. CDR3 DNA sequence: TGCGCCAGCAGCCCTGGGAGGTATCTGAACACTGAAGCTTTCTTT.